This entry lists 4 T cell receptor beta chains sequenced from one sample in a study of blood T cell repertoires in COVID-19. The data were produced by immunoSEQ multiplex PCR, yet TCRdb's version contains in-frame clones alone and is incomplete. In the table there are roughly 88,000 clones, approximately 79% of which are singletons. Material for sequencing was peripheral blood. These TCRs come from a woman over 75 with active or convalescent COVID-19.

The chain links TRBV2 to TRBJ1-2; a weak D match, TRBD1 (5 bases). The CDR3 has 15 amino acids. V lost 8 bases and J lost 4, with 20 bases in between. The germline CDR1 and CDR2 sequences are SNHLY and FYNNEI. The CDR3 sequence: CASWSGHDRGYGYTF. The CDR3 nucleotides are TGTGCCAGCTGGTCCGGACATGACCGAGGCTATGGCTACACCTTC.

The chain couples TRBV2 to TRBJ2-5; a possible D gene is TRBD2 (6 bases). The CDR3 is 13 amino acids. V lost 6 bases and J lost 5, with 13 bases in between. From germline, CDR1 is SNHLY and CDR2 FYNNEI. The CDR3 is CASSGTSAETQYF. The CDR3 DNA is TGTGCCAGCAGCGGGACTTCTGCCGAGACCCAGTACTTC.

J is TRBJ2-2 and V is TRBV6-1; D may be TRBD1 (5 bases). Germline CDR1 MNHNS, CDR2 SASEGT. V shed 4 bases and J shed 3 bases, with 15 bases lying between them. The CDR3 loop spans 16 amino acids. This CDR3 is CASSGGQGIYTGELFF. The CDR3 nucleotides are TGTGCCAGCAGTGGCGGACAAGGGATTTACACCGGGGAGCTGTTTTTT.

The J gene is TRBJ1-3, the V gene TRBV28; no clear D gene. The germline V gene has CDR1 MDHEN and CDR2 SYDVKM. The CDR3 extends over 15 amino acids. Trimming removed 3 bases from V and 0 bases from J, with 9 bases in between. The DNA for the CDR3 is TGTGCCAGCAGTTTGGGCCCTCTCTCTGGAAACACCATATATTTT. This gives the protein CASSLGPLSGNTIYF.